This T cell receptor beta chain is drawn from a study of graft-versus-host responses after intestinal transplantation. For the study at large: Every transplant recipient was induced with anti-thymocyte globulin, then maintained on tacrolimus and steroids for approximately three years. The study, taken as a whole, reports: Some patients had graft-donor T cell macrochimerism, and their allografts showed high graft-versus-host to host-versus-graft clonal ratios. GvH clones occurred in recipient marrow; some first appeared in ileum or blood.

This CDR3 has 17 amino acids. The ends lost 0 bases at V and 7 bases at J; junction bases unmatched: 11. CDR1 is MRHNA and CDR2 is SNTAGT in the germline V gene. As to this clone: The antigen is unknown.

The assay was immunoSEQ multiplex PCR, and TCRdb's table has in-frame clones only and misses some. Of about 110,000 clones listed, around 93% were seen once; the top ten hold roughly 0.5%. The sample in question was unstimulated CD8+ T cells sorted from spleen or lymph node cells, obtained before intestinal transplant. This chain uses TRBV6-4 with TRBJ2-7; 11 nucleotides match TRBD2. The TCR was taken from a human donor who received an intestinal transplant. The CDR3 spells CASSDSELLAGAREQYF. The CDR3 DNA reads as TGTGCCAGCAGTGACTCCGAACTACTAGCGGGAGCTAGGGAGCAGTACTTC.